This TCR beta chain was documented in a study of blood T cell repertoires in COVID-19. Produced via immunoSEQ multiplex PCR; TCRdb's table is partial and in-frame only. The data hold approximately 53,000 clones, with about 90% observed a single time. The length of the CDR3 is 17 residues. The V end was cut by 0 bases, the J end by 5 bases, with 19 bases between. Per the germline V gene, CDR1 is SGHAT and CDR2 is FQNNGV. Sequenced: peripheral blood. This sequence was found in a human donor in a cohort sampled during active COVID-19. The chain links TRBV11-2 to TRBJ2-5, with D possibly matching TRBD1 (6 bases). This chain's CDR3 is CASSLDGGATGRETQYF. For the CDR3, the DNA is TGTGCCAGCAGCTTAGATGGGGGCGCAACTGGGCGGGAGACCCAGTACTTC.